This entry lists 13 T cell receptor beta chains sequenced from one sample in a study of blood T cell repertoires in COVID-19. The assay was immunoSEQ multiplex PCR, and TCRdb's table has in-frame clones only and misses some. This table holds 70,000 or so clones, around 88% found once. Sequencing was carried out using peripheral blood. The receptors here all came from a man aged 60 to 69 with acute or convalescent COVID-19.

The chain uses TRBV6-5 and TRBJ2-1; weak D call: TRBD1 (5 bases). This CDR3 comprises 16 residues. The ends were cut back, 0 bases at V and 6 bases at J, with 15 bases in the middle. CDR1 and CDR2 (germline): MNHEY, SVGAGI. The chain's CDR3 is CASSYSIGDSPNEQFF. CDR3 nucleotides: TGTGCCAGCAGTTACTCTATAGGGGATTCCCCCAATGAGCAGTTCTTC.

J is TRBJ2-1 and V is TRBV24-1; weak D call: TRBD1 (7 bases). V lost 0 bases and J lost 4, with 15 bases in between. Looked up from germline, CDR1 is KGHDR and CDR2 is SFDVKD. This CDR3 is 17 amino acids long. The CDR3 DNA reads TGTGCCACCAGTGATTTGGGACAGGAGGGGGCATACAATGAGCAGTTCTTC. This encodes CATSDLGQEGAYNEQFF.

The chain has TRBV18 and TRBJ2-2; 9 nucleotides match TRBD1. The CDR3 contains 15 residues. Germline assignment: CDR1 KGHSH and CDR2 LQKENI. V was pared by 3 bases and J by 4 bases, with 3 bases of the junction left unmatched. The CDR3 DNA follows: TGTGCCAGCTCACCGGGACAGGGCTTCACCGGGGAGCTGTTTTTT. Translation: CASSPGQGFTGELFF.

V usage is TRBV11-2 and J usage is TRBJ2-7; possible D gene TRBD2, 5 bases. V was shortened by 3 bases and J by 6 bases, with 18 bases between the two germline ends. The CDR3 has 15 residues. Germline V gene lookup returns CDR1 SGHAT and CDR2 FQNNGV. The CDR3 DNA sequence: TGTGCCAGCAGCTTGCTGTCTAGCCTTCTGGGCGAGCAGTACTTC. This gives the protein CASSLLSSLLGEQYF.

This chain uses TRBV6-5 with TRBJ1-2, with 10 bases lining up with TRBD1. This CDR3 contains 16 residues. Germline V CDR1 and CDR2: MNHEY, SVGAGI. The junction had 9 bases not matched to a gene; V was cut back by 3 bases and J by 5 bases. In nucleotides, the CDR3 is TGTGCCAGCAGTTATCTCCGGACAGGGGGGGGATATGGCTACACCTTC. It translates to CASSYLRTGGGYGYTF.

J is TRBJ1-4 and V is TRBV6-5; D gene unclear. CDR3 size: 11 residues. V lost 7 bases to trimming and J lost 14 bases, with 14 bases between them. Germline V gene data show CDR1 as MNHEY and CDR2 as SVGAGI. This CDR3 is CASMKGGGLFF. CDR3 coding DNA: TGTGCCAGCATGAAGGGAGGAGGTCTGTTTTTT.

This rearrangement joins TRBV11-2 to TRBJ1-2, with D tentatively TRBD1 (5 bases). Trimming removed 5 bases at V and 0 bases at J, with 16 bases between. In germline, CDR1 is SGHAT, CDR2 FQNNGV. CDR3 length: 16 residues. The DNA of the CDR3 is TGTGCCAGCAGCGACTTATTCAGGGCTCCTAACTATGGCTACACCTTC. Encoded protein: CASSDLFRAPNYGYTF.

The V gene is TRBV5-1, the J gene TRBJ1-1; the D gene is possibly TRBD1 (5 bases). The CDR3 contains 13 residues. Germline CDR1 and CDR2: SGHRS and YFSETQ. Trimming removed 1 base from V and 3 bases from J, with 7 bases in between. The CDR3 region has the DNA TGCGCCAGCAGCTTGTCAGGGTACACTGAAGCTTTCTTT. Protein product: CASSLSGYTEAFF. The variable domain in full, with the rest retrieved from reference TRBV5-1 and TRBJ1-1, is KAGVTQTPRYLIKTRGQQVTLSCSPISGHRSVSWYQQTPGQGLQFLFEYFSETQRNKGNFPGRFSGRQFSNSRSEMNVSTLELGDSALYLCASSLSGYTEAFFGQGTRLTVV.

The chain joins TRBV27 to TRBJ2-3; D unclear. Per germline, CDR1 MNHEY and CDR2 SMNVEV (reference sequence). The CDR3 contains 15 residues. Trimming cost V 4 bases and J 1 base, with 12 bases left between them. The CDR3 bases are TGTGCCAGCAGTTCACCGACCCGGGGCACAGATACGCAGTATTTT. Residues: CASSSPTRGTDTQYF.

This CDR3 reads CASRQSAGELFF. The CDR3 DNA follows: TGTGCCAGCAGGCAATCAGCCGGGGAGCTGTTTTTT. This sequence joins TRBV12-3 or TRBV12-4 and TRBJ2-2; D remains ambiguous. The CDR3 sequence is 12 residues long. The V and J ends lost 6 bases and 6 bases respectively, with 8 bases between them.

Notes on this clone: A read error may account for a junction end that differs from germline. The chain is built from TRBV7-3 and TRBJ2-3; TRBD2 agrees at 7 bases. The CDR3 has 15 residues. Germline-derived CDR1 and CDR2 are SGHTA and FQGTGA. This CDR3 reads CASSLAGGSIDTQYF. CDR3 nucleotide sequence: TGTGCCAGCAGCTTAGCGGGCGGGAGCATAGATACGCAGTATTTT.

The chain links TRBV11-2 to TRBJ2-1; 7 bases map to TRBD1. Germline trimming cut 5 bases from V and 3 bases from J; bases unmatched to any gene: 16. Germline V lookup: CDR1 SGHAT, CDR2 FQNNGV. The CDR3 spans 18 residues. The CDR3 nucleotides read TGTGCCAGCAGCCCGAAGAAAACAGGGGAGTGGCTCTACAATGAGCAGTTCTTC. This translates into CASSPKKTGEWLYNEQFF. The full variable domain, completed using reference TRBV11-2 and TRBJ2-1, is EAGVAQSPRYKIIEKRQSVAFWCNPISGHATLYWYQQILGQGPKLLIQFQNNGVVDDSQLPKDRFSAERLKGVDSTLKIQPAKLEDSAVYLCASSPKKTGEWLYNEQFFGPGTRLTVL.

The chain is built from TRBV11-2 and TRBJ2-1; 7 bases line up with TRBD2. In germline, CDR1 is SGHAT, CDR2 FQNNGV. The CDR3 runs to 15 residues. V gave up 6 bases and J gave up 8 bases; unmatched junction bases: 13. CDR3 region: CASSPRVGGRDEQFF. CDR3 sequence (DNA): TGTGCCAGCAGTCCCAGGGTGGGAGGGCGTGATGAGCAGTTCTTC.